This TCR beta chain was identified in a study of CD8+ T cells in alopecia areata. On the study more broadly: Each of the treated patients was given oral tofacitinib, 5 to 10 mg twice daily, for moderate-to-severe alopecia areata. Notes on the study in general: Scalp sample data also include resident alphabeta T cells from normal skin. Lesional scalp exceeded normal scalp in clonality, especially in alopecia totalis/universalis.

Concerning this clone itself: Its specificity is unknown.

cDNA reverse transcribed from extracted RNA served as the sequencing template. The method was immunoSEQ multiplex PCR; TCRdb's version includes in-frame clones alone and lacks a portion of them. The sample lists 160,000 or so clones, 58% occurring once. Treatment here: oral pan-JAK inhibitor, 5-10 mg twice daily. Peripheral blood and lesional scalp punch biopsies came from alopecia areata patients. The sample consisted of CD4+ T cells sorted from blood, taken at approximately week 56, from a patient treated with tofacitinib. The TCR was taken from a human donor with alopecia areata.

CDR3 nucleotides: TGCGCCAGCAGCTCGACCGGAGGGATGGAGACCCAGTACTTC. As protein: CASSSTGGMETQYF. This chain uses TRBV5-1 with TRBJ2-5; D is possibly TRBD2 (6 bases). CDR3 size: 14 residues. CDR1 SGHRS and CDR2 YFSETQ come from the germline V gene. V gave up 3 bases and J gave up 5 bases, with 14 bases separating them. Based on the CDR3 plus reference TRBV5-1 and TRBJ2-5, the full variable domain is KAGVTQTPRYLIKTRGQQVTLSCSPISGHRSVSWYQQTPGQGLQFLFEYFSETQRNKGNFPGRFSGRQFSNSRSEMNVSTLELGDSALYLCASSSTGGMETQYFGPGTRLLVL.